This T cell receptor (beta chain) originates from a study of CD8 T cells in Susac syndrome. Trimming pared 1 base from V and 7 bases from J, leaving 8 bases between. The CDR3 length is 12 residues. In germline, CDR1 is DFQATT, CDR2 SNEGSKA (reference sequence). An input of about 0.5 to 1 ug of RNA was subjected to reverse transcription using random hexamers. immunoSEQ multiplex PCR amplified TCR beta CDR3 across 54 Vbeta, 13 Jbeta. Via MiXCR, TCRdb re-called the immunoSEQ multiplex PCR reads, giving one row per CDR3 protein. The table lists about 130,000 distinct CDR3 sequences, more than 90% of them singletons.

Input material: CD4+ T cells from PBMCs. This chain uses TRBV20-1 with TRBJ1-5, with a possible D match to TRBD1 (5 bases). The TCR originated in a human donor in good health. The CDR3 DNA sequence: TGCAGTGCTAGAGCTGGGGGGCAGCCCCAGCATTTT. It codes for CSARAGGQPQHF.